These 25 T cell receptor beta chains came from one sample sequenced in a study of blood T cell repertoires in COVID-19. Generated by immunoSEQ multiplex PCR, the TCRdb table keeps only in-frame clones and is missing some. The sample includes 310,000 or so clones, about 90% of them seen just once. The sequencing sample was made of peripheral blood. The receptors stem from a woman in her 30s who had recovered from COVID-19.

The J gene is TRBJ1-2, the V gene TRBV29-1; TRBD1 agrees at 7 bases. Per germline, CDR1 SQVTM and CDR2 ANQGSEA. The CDR3 sequence is 14 residues long. V lost 7 bases, J lost 4 bases, and 12 bases stayed unmatched. The CDR3 protein is CSAKSITGVYGYTF. The CDR3, as DNA: TGCAGCGCTAAATCTATTACAGGGGTCTATGGCTACACCTTC.

This chain connects TRBV2 to TRBJ2-2; no clear D gene. Trimming pared 6 bases from V and 0 bases from J, leaving 14 bases between. The CDR3 is made up of 16 amino acids. CDR1 is SNHLY, CDR2 FYNNEI, per germline. The CDR3 here is CASRAEDTPNTGELFF. The CDR3 region has the DNA TGTGCCAGCAGGGCCGAAGACACCCCGAACACCGGGGAGCTGTTTTTT.

The V gene is TRBV4-1, the J gene TRBJ1-2; 8 nucleotides align to TRBD1. Germline CDR1 is MGHRA and CDR2 is YSYEKL. CDR3 length: 16 amino acids. The J segment lost 6 bases and the V segment lost 0 bases, leaving 9 bases of the junction unmatched. The CDR3: CASSQDFQGAGDGYTF. The CDR3 coding sequence is TGCGCCAGCAGCCAAGATTTCCAGGGGGCAGGGGATGGCTACACCTTC.

The chain recombines TRBV2 with TRBJ1-1; a weak D match, TRBD1 (5 bases). Deletions cut 6 bases from V and 1 base from J, with 9 bases between. CDR1 and CDR2 (germline): SNHLY, FYNNEI. The CDR3 has 13 residues. The DNA of the CDR3 is TGTGCCAGCAGGGACACAGAGAACACTGAAGCTTTCTTT. Translation gives CASRDTENTEAFF.

This clone was seen more than once but under ten times. The genes are TRBV4-1 and TRBJ1-5; TRBD1 matches 8 bases. Germline trimming cut 2 bases from V and 2 bases from J; bases unmatched to any gene: 2. Germline values: CDR1 MGHRA, CDR2 YSYEKL. There are 15 residues in the CDR3. This CDR3 reads CASSQQGAGNQPQHF. The CDR3 DNA is TGCGCCAGCAGCCAACAGGGGGCGGGCAATCAGCCCCAGCATTTT.

The gene calls are TRBV19 and TRBJ1-2; 8 nucleotides line up with TRBD1. Germline lookup yields CDR1 LNHDA and CDR2 SQIVND (reference sequence). The CDR3 covers 15 residues. Trimming took 3 bases from V and 5 from J; bases not matched to a gene: 8. CDR3 bases: TGTGCCAGTAGTATCCCCGGGACAGGAGAGTATGGCTACACCTTC. It is translated as CASSIPGTGEYGYTF.

The chain joins TRBV25-1 to TRBJ2-2; perhaps TRBD1 as D (5 bases). This CDR3 is 15 amino acids long. Germline V gene lookup returns CDR1 MGHDK and CDR2 SYGVNS. V lost 8 bases, J lost 1 base, and 14 bases lay in between. CDR3 loop: CASRGVGLNTGELFF. CDR3 bases: TGTGCCAGCCGTGGGGTGGGGCTGAACACCGGGGAGCTGTTTTTT.

The chain joins TRBV12-5 to TRBJ2-3, with 8 positions matching TRBD2. V dropped 4 bases and J dropped 5; count of bases not matched to a gene: 8. CDR3 length equals 15 residues. The germline gives CDR1 LGHNT, CDR2 FRNRAP. CDR3 sequence (DNA): TGTGCTAGTGGTTCCCCGGGACTAGAAGGAGATACGCAGTATTTT. Translation: CASGSPGLEGDTQYF.

V and J are TRBV14 and TRBJ2-7; 10 bases are shared with TRBD1. Germline CDR1 is SGHDN and CDR2 is FVKESK. Trimming took 1 base from V and 7 from J; bases not matched to a gene: 10. The CDR3 consists of 16 residues. The CDR3 region has the DNA TGTGCCAGCAGCCAAGTCCCGGGACAGGGGCAATGGGAGCAGTACTTC. Translation gives CASSQVPGQGQWEQYF.

The chain employs TRBV7-9 and TRBJ2-5, with 8 bases aligning to TRBD2. CDR1 and CDR2 from the germline V gene are SEHNR and FQNEAQ (reference sequence). The J segment lost 2 bases and the V segment lost 4 bases, leaving 3 bases of the junction unmatched. The CDR3 has 14 residues. CDR3 loop: CASSSSGLQETQYF. In nucleotides, the CDR3 is TGTGCCAGCAGCTCTAGCGGGTTACAAGAGACCCAGTACTTC. Full variable domain (outside the CDR3, taken from reference TRBV7-9 and TRBJ2-5): DTGVSQNPRHKITKRGQNVTFRCDPISEHNRLYWYRQTLGQGPEFLTYFQNEAQLEKSRLLSDRFSAERPKGSFSTLEIQRTEQGDSAMYLCASSSSGLQETQYFGPGTRLLVL.

The CDR3 coding sequence is TGTGCCAGCAGGTCCTCTAGATATGTCGAGACCCAGTACTTC. This codes for CASRSSRYVETQYF. The chain employs TRBV7-2 and TRBJ2-5; no firm D call. V was pared by 6 bases and J by 5 bases, with 16 bases between. Per germline, CDR1 SGHTA and CDR2 FQGNSA. This CDR3 is 14 amino acids long.

The chain has TRBV7-2 and TRBJ1-1, with TRBD1 identical over 7 bases. The CDR3 is made up of 13 amino acids. In germline, CDR1 is SGHTA, CDR2 FQGNSA. V gave up 5 bases and J gave up 4 bases; unmatched junction bases: 4. CDR3 residues: CASSTRQGTEAFF. The CDR3 DNA reads TGTGCCAGCAGCACGCGACAGGGCACTGAAGCTTTCTTT.

The gene calls are TRBV5-1 and TRBJ2-4; D may be TRBD1 (6 bases). Germline values: CDR1 SGHRS, CDR2 YFSETQ. This CDR3 comprises 14 residues. Trimming removed 1 base from V and 11 bases from J, with 16 bases in between. Here the CDR3 reads CASSLIGVGAVQYF. The CDR3 DNA is TGCGCCAGCAGCTTGATCGGGGTGGGGGCAGTTCAGTACTTC.

This sequence joins TRBV3-1 (or the pseudogene TRBV3-2) and TRBJ2-7; 8 bases agree with TRBD2. The CDR3 extends over 15 amino acids. Germline CDR1 and CDR2: LGHDT and YNNKEL (reference sequence). V shed 0 bases, J shed 7 bases, and the junction held 8 bases outside the gene matches. This chain's CDR3 is CASSQDRAGGGEQYF. The DNA of the CDR3 is TGTGCCAGCAGCCAAGATCGTGCGGGGGGCGGGGAGCAGTACTTC.

This clone was seen once. The V call is TRBV3-1 (or the pseudogene TRBV3-2), the J call TRBJ2-7, with TRBD1 matching over 7 bases. Germline lookup yields CDR1 LGHDT and CDR2 YNNKEL (reference sequence). The CDR3 contains 13 residues. Unmatched junction bases numbered 3, after V lost 6 bases and J lost 1 base. The CDR3 DNA follows: TGTGCCAGCAGGAAGGGACAGTCCTACGAGCAGTACTTC. Protein: CASRKGQSYEQYF.

V usage is TRBV2 and J usage is TRBJ2-5; possible D gene TRBD2, 6 bases. Trimming took off 7 bases at V and 5 bases at J, with 17 bases between the two ends. This CDR3 contains 14 residues. Germline-derived CDR1 and CDR2 are SNHLY and FYNNEI. This chain's CDR3 is CASIPLEGRETQYF. The CDR3 region has the DNA TGTGCCAGCATTCCCTTGGAGGGGAGGGAGACCCAGTACTTC.

The chain uses TRBV4-1 and TRBJ1-4, with a tentative D call TRBD1 (5 bases). The germline gives CDR1 MGHRA, CDR2 YSYEKL. The CDR3 totals 18 residues. Trimming cost V 0 bases and J 8 bases, with 22 bases left between them. The CDR3 nucleotides read TGCGCCAGCAGCCAAGAAGGGAGGGGCGGGGCTGCGGGGGAAAAACTGTTTTTT. Protein sequence: CASSQEGRGGAAGEKLFF.

This chain joins TRBV2 and TRBJ2-7; 7 bases line up with TRBD2. Trimming took 5 bases from V and 0 from J; bases not matched to a gene: 7. This CDR3 has 15 residues. Germline CDR1 SNHLY, CDR2 FYNNEI. In DNA, the CDR3 is TGTGCCAGCAGTTTAACTAGCGTCGCCTCCTACGAGCAGTACTTC. Its protein is CASSLTSVASYEQYF.

J is TRBJ2-1 and V is TRBV7-3; TRBD2 aligns across 10 bases. Germline-derived CDR1 and CDR2 are SGHTA and FQGTGA. CDR3 size: 16 residues. V lost 5 bases to trimming and J lost 7 bases; unmatched junction nucleotides: 11. The CDR3 spells CASSPSPSGGGNEQFF. The CDR3 region has the DNA TGTGCCAGCAGCCCCTCCCCTAGCGGGGGAGGTAATGAGCAGTTCTTC.

The rearrangement joins TRBV9 to TRBJ2-7; TRBD2 might be the D (5 bases). V was clipped by 2 bases and J by 2 bases, with 14 bases between them. The germline V gene has CDR1 SGDLS and CDR2 YYNGEE. The CDR3 spans 15 residues. The CDR3 spells CASSVGSGITYEQYF. CDR3 sequence (DNA): TGTGCCAGCAGCGTCGGGTCGGGAATCACCTACGAGCAGTACTTC.

The chain employs TRBV27 and TRBJ1-1; 7 positions match TRBD1. Germline-derived CDR1 and CDR2 are MNHEY and SMNVEV (reference sequence). The CDR3 spans 18 residues. The V and J ends lost 8 bases and 3 bases, in that order; junction bases with no gene match: 21. CDR3 nucleotides: TGTGCCAGCCACAGGGGAGAGTGGACAACAGGATTCGACACTGAAGCTTTCTTT. Translated, it gives CASHRGEWTTGFDTEAFF.

The V call is TRBV7-9, the J call TRBJ2-5; perhaps TRBD2 as D (6 bases). V lost 3 bases to trimming and J lost 1 base, with 12 bases between them. Germline V gene sequence: CDR1 SEHNR, CDR2 FQNEAQ (reference sequence). CDR3 length: 15 residues. The CDR3 bases are TGTGCCAGCAGCTTCAGCGCGGGGATCCAAGAGACCCAGTACTTC. It yields the protein CASSFSAGIQETQYF.

The chain carries TRBV7-2 and TRBJ2-7; possibly TRBD2 for D (5 bases). With 5 bases removed from V and 2 bases from J, the gap between germline ends came to 13 bases. The CDR3 runs 14 residues. CDR1 and CDR2 from the germline V gene are SGHTA and FQGNSA. CDR3 loop: CASSPGVGAYEQYF. CDR3 DNA sequence: TGTGCCAGCAGCCCTGGGGTGGGAGCCTACGAGCAGTACTTC. The full variable domain, in which reference TRBV7-2 and TRBJ2-7 provide the parts outside the CDR3, is GAGVSQSPSNKVTEKGKDVELRCDPISGHTALYWYRQSLGQGLEFLIYFQGNSAPDKSGLPSDRFSAERTGGSVSTLTIQRTQQEDSAVYLCASSPGVGAYEQYFGPGTRLTVT.

This chain joins TRBV30 and TRBJ2-7; D might be TRBD1 (7 bases). V lost 5 bases and J lost 3, with 14 bases in between. Germline assignment: CDR1 GTSNPN and CDR2 SVGIG (reference sequence). CDR3 length: 13 residues. The CDR3 spells CAWERQGLYEQYF. The CDR3 DNA sequence: TGTGCCTGGGAAAGACAGGGACTCTACGAGCAGTACTTC.

The chain uses TRBV6-5 and TRBJ1-6, with a tentative D call TRBD1 (5 bases). CDR1 and CDR2 (germline): MNHEY, SVGAGI. The CDR3 sequence is 13 residues long. V gave up 6 bases and J gave up 8 bases, with 11 bases separating them. Written as DNA, the CDR3 is TGTGCCAGCAGAATATTAGGGGATTCACCCCTCCACTTT. Its translation is CASRILGDSPLHF.